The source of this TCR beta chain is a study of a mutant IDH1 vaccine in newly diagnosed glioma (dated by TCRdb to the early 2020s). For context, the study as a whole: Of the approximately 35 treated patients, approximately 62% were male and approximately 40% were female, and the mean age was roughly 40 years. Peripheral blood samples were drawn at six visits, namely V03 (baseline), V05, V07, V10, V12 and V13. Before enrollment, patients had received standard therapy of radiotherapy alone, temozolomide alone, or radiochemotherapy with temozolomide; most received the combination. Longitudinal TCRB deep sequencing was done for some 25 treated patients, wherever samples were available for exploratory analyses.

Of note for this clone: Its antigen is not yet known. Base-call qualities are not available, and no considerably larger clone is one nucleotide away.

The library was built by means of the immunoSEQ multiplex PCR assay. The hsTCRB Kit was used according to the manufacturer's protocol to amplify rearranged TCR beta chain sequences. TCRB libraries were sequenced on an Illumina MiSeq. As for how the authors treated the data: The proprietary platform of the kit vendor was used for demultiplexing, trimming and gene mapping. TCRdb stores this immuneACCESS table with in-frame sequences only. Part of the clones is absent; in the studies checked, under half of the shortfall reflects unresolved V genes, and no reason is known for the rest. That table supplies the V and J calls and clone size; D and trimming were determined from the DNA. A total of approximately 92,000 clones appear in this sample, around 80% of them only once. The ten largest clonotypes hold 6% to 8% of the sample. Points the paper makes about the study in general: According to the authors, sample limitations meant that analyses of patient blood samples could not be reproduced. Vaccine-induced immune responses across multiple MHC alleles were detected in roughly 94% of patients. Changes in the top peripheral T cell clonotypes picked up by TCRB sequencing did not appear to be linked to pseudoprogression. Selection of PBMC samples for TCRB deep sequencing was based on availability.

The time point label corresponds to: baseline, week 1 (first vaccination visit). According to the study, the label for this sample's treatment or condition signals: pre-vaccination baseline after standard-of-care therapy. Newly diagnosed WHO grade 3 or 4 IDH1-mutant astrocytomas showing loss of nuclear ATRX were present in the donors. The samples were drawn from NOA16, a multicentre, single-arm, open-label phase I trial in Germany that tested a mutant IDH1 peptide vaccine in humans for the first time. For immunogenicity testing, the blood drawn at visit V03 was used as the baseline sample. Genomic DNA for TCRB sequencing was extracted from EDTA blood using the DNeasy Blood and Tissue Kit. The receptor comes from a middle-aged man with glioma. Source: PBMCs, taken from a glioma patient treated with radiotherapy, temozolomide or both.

CDR3 sequence: CASSQATRFSGELFF. The DNA sequence is as follows: TGCGCCAGCAGCCAAGCGACTAGATTTTCCGGGGAGCTGTTTTTT. The chain is assembled from TRBV4-3 and TRBJ2-2; the D region possibly corresponds to TRBD2 (6 bases align). Taken from cysteine to phenylalanine, the CDR3 has 15 residues. Solely the CDR3 DNA is kept, with 45 bases framed from the first base. Via the germline V gene, CDR1 is LGHNA and CDR2 YSLEER. Deletion took 1 base off V and 6 bases off J, with a span of 12 bases between the germline ends.